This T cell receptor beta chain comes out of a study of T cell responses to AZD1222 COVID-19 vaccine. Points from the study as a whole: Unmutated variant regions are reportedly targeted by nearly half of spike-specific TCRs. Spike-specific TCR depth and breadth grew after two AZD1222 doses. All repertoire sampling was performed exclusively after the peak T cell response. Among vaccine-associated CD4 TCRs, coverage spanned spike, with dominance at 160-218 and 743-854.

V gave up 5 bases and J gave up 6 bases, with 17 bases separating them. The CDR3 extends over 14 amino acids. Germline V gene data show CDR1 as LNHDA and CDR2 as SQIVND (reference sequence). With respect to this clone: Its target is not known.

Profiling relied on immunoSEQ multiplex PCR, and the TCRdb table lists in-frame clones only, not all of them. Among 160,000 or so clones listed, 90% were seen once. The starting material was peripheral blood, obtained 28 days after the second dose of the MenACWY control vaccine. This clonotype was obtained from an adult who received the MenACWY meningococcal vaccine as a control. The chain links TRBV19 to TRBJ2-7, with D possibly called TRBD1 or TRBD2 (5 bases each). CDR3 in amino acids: CASSSGRSGREQYF. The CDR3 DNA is TGTGCCAGTAGTTCAGGGAGATCGGGCCGCGAGCAGTACTTC.